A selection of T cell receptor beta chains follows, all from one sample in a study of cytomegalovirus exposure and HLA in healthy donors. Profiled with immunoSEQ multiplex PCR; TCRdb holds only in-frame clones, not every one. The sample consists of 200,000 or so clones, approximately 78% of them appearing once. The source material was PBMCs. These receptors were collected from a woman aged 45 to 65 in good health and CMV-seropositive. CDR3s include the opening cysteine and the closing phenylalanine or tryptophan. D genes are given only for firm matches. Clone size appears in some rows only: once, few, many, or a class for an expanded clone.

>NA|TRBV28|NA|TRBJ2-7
TGTGCCAGCGCGGCGGCTTCGGAAAACTCCTACGAGCAGTACTTC
CASAAASENSYEQYF
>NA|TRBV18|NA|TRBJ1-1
TGTGCCAGCTCACCCCAGGGGCCGCCTGAAGCTTTCTTT
CASSPQGPPEAFF
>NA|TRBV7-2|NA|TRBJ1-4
TGTGCCAGCAGCACTACAGGGAATGAAAAACTGTTTTTT
CASSTTGNEKLFF
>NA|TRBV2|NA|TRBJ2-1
TGTGCCAGCTCTGCCGTTGGAGGAAAGTACAATGAGCAGTTCTTC
CASSAVGGKYNEQFF
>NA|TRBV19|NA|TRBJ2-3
TGTGCCAGTAGAGGAAGAGGGGGAGTCGATACGCAGTATTTT
CASRGRGGVDTQYF
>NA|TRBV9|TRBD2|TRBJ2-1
TGTGCCAGCAGCGTAGGGGGTGCGGGACTAGGGAGCTCCTACAATGAGCAGTTCTTC
CASSVGGAGLGSSYNEQFF
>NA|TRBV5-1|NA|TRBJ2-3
TGCGCCAGCAGCTTGGAGCGTGCCCGGGATACGCAGTATTTT
CASSLERARDTQYF
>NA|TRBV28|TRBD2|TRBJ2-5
TGTGCCACCACCGTAGCGGGAGAGGGGGAGACCCAGTACTTC
CATTVAGEGETQYF
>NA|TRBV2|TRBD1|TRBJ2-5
TGTGCCAGCAGGGGCACAGGGGGGACCTGGGGGACCCAGTACTTC
CASRGTGGTWGTQYF
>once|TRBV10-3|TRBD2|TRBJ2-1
TGTGCCATCAGAACTAGCGGGAATGATGAGCAGTTCTTC
CAIRTSGNDEQFF
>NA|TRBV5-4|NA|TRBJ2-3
TGTGCCAGCAGACCACCCCCTGACAACACAGATACGCAGTATTTT
CASRPPPDNTDTQYF
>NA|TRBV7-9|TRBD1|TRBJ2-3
TGTGCCAGCAGCCCGACAGGGTTAAGCACAGATACGCAGTATTTT
CASSPTGLSTDTQYF
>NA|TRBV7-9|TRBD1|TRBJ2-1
TGTTCCAGCAGCTTAACAGGGGGCAATGAGCAGTTCTTC
CSSSLTGGNEQFF
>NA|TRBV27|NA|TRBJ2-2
TGTGCCAGCAGTTTTCGGGCGGGCACCGGGGAGCTGTTTTTT
CASSFRAGTGELFF
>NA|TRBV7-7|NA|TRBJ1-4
TGTGCTAGCAGTGCAGGGGTTGCACCTAATGAAAAACTGTTTTTT
CASSAGVAPNEKLFF
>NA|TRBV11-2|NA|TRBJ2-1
TGTGCCAGCAGCTTAGATGGCGGGAACAATGAGCAGTTCTTC
CASSLDGGNNEQFF
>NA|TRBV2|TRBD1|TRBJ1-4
TGTGCCAGCAGTGGGGACAGGGTTAGCACTAATGAAAAACTGTTTTTT
CASSGDRVSTNEKLFF
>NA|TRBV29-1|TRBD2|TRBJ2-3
TGCAGCGTTGAAGCCAGCGGGGGCAGCACAGATACGCAGTATTTT
CSVEASGGSTDTQYF
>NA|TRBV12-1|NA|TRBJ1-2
TGTGCCAGCAGCTTTGCTTTTGTCACGGAGAACTATGGCTACACCTTC
CASSFAFVTENYGYTF
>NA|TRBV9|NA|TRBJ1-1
TGTGCCAGCAGCTTGCAAACAGGGAACACTGAAGCTTTCTTT
CASSLQTGNTEAFF
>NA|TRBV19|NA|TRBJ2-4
TGTGCCAGTAGTGGGGGCGGGAGAGCCAAAAACATTCAGTACTTC
CASSGGGRAKNIQYF
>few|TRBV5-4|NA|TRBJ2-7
TGTGCCAGCAGCTTGGAGGAGGGGGCCTCCTACGAGCAGTACTTC
CASSLEEGASYEQYF
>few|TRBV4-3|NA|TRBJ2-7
TGCGCCAGCAGCCAAAGTATAGGGCAGGGGAGTAACGAGCAGTACTTC
CASSQSIGQGSNEQYF
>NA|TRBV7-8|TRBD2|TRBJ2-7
TGTGCCAGCAGCACACCGGGACTAGCGGGAGGAAGGGCCTACGAGCAGTACTTC
CASSTPGLAGGRAYEQYF
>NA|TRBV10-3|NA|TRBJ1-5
TGTGCCATCAGTGAGTCCGCGGATGGGCAGCCCCAGCATTTT
CAISESADGQPQHF
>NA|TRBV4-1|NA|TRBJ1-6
TGCGCCAGCAGCCAAGATCTGGGGCCTAGTGGTTCACCCCTCCACTTT
CASSQDLGPSGSPLHF
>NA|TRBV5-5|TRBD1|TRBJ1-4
TGTGCCAGCAGCGGAGGACAGGGGGATTGGGAAAAACTGTTTTTT
CASSGGQGDWEKLFF
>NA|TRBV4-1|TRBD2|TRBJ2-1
TGCGCCAGCAGCCAAGGAGCGGGAGGGACGTACAATGAGCAGTTCTTC
CASSQGAGGTYNEQFF
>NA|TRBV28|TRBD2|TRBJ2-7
TGTGCCAGCAGCCCCGCGGGACTAGCGGGAGATCGGGAGCAGTACTTC
CASSPAGLAGDREQYF
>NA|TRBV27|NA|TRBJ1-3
TGTGCCAGCAGAGGCCGGGGACTCTCTGGAAACACCATATATTTT
CASRGRGLSGNTIYF
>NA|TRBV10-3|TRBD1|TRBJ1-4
TGTGCCATCAGTAAGTCGCAGGGGGCAGGAGAAAAACTGTTTTTT
CAISKSQGAGEKLFF
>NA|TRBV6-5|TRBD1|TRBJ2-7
TGTGCCAGCAGCCGACAGGGTTTCGGCGAGCAGTACTTC
CASSRQGFGEQYF
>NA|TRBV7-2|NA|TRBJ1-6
TGTGCCAGCAACCGGGGGGAGAATTCACCCCTCCACTTT
CASNRGENSPLHF
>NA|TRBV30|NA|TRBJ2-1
TGTGCCTGGAGTGTATGGGGGGAGAGGTACAATGAGCAGTTCTTC
CAWSVWGERYNEQFF
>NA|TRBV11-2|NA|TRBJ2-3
TGTGCCAGCAGCTTACCAGCGGCAGATACGCAGTATTTT
CASSLPAADTQYF
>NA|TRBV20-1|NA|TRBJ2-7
TGCAGTGCTCGCGGGGACTACGAGCAGTACTTC
CSARGDYEQYF
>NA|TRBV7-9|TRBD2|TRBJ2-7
TGTGCCAGCAGCTTAGAAAGCGGGAGCTCCTACGAGCAGTACTTC
CASSLESGSSYEQYF
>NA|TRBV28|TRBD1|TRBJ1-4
TGTGCCAGCAGTCCGACTACAGGGGGCTTTATTGAAAAACTGTTTTTT
CASSPTTGGFIEKLFF
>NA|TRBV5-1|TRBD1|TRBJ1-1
TGCGCCAGCAGCTTGGCCTCGGACAGGGCTGAAGCTTTCTTT
CASSLASDRAEAFF
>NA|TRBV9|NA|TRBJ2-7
TGTGCCAGCAGCGTCCAACAGGGCTACGAGCAGTACTTC
CASSVQQGYEQYF
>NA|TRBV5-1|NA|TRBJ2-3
TGCGCCAGCATGGCGGGGACCAGCACAGATACGCAGTATTTT
CASMAGTSTDTQYF
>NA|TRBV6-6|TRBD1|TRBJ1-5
TGTGCCAGCAGTTGGACAGGGACCGATAGCAATCAGCCCCAGCATTTT
CASSWTGTDSNQPQHF
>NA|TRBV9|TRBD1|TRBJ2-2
TGTGCCAGCAGCGCGGGGGACAGGAGCACCGGGGAGCTGTTTTTT
CASSAGDRSTGELFF
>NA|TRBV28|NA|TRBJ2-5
TGTGCCAGCAGTTTAAGATGGCGGGACCAAGAGACCCAGTACTTC
CASSLRWRDQETQYF